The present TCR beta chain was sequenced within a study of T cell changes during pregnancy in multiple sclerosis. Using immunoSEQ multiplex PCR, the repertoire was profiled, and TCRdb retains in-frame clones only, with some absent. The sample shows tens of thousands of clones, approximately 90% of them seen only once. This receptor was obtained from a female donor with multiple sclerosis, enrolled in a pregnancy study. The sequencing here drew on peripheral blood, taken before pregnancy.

DNA for the CDR3: TGCGCCAGCAGCTCGCGCGGGGGCCGAGAGACCCAGTACTTC. Amino acids: CASSSRGGRETQYF. This sequence joins TRBV5-1 and TRBJ2-5; D is possibly TRBD2 (7 bases). The ends were cut back, 3 bases at V and 4 bases at J, with 13 bases in the middle. Germline lookup yields CDR1 SGHRS and CDR2 YFSETQ. This CDR3 has 14 amino acids.